The clone carrying this TCR beta chain was seen at least ten times. Its target is not known. Using unique molecular identifiers, the investigators prepared the TCRbeta library. TCRdb redid the calling of the PCR reads with MiXCR, one entry per CDR3 protein. The profile shows 240,000 or so distinct CDR3 sequences, around 7.8% of them singletons. These data belong to a study of T-cell reconstitution after alpha-beta-depleted transplantation in children. This CDR3 is built from 15 residues. Trimming took off 1 base at V and 0 bases at J, with 10 bases between the two ends. CDR1 and CDR2 (germline): LGHNA, YNFKEQ. Study observations and caveats: Reportedly, only several hundred clones from non-depleted graft cells drove alpha-beta T-cell counts at about two months. Some patients showed high day-60 TCRbeta diversity, which derived from surviving recipient T cells and thymic progenitors. A year had passed since transplant, and T-cell counts and diversity by then came mostly from newly produced T cells.

Sequenced here: PBMCs, mostly from graft donor cells, sampled 180 days after TCRalphabeta/CD19-depleted stem cell transplant. The sequence was obtained from a male patient aged 10 to 17 who had a stem cell transplant for acute lymphoblastic leukemia, so the T cells may come from the graft donor. This sequence joins TRBV4-2 and TRBJ2-7; no clear D. CDR3 sequence reads: CASSQGGTSSYEQYF. The CDR3 nucleotides are TGTGCCAGCAGCCAAGGGGGTACCAGCTCCTACGAGCAGTACTTC.